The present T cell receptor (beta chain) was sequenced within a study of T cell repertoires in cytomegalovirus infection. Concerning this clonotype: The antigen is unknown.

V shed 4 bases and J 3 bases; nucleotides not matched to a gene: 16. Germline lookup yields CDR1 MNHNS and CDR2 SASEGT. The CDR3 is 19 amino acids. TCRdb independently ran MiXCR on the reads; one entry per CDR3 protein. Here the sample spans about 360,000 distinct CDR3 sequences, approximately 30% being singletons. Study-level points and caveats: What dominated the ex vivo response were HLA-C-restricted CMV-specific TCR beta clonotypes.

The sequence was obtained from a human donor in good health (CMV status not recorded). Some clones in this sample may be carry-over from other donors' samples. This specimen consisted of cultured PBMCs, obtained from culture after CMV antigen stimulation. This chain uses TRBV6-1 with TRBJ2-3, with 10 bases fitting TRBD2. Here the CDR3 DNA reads TGTGCCAGCAGTGTGCGACGGCGGGGACTAGCGAACACTACAGATACGCAGTATTTT. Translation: CASSVRRRGLANTTDTQYF.